This passage covers 8 T cell receptor beta chains from one sample sequenced in a study of T-cell memory formation after mild COVID-19. TCRdb redid the calling of the 5' RACE reads with MiXCR, one entry per CDR3 protein. The table has about 5,000 distinct CDR3 sequences, around 42% seen once; the top ten hold roughly 2.6%. Material for sequencing was PBMCs or a T cell subset sorted from them (not recorded which). The source is an adult who had mild COVID-19 (a few samples of this study predate the infection). Cell type and time point are not known.

The chain recombines TRBV6-5 with TRBJ2-5; TRBD2 aligns across 11 bases. Trimming at V came to 2 bases and at J to 1 base, leaving 3 bases not matched to a gene. Germline V gene sequence: CDR1 MNHEY, CDR2 SVGAGI. The CDR3 covers 16 residues. The CDR3 DNA sequence: TGTGCCAGCAGTTACGTAGCGGGGGGGTTCCAAGAGACCCAGTACTTC. This codes for CASSYVAGGFQETQYF.

The CDR3 nucleotides read TGTGCCAGTAGCCGGGACGGGAACACTGAAGCTTTCTTT. Protein sequence: CASSRDGNTEAFF. The J gene is TRBJ1-1, the V gene TRBV19, with D maybe TRBD1 (5 bases). Trimming cost V 6 bases and J 1 base, with 9 bases left between them. Per germline, CDR1 LNHDA and CDR2 SQIVND (reference sequence). The CDR3 is made up of 13 amino acids. Complete variable domain (other parts from reference TRBV19 and TRBJ1-1): DGGITQSPKYLFRKEGQNVTLSCEQNLNHDAMYWYRQDPGQGLRLIYYSQIVNDFQKGDIAEGYSVSREKKESFPLTVTSAQKNPTAFYLCASSRDGNTEAFFGQGTRLTVV.

This clonotype ranks as medium-sized (0.01 to 0.1%). The chain employs TRBV11-2 and TRBJ1-6; TRBD1 aligns across 8 bases. V was pared by 7 bases and J by 10 bases, with 12 bases of the junction left unmatched. The V gene's germline CDR1 is SGHAT and CDR2 FQNNGV. The CDR3 is made up of 15 amino acids. CDR3 protein: CASTQQAGGSSPLHF. CDR3 sequence (DNA): TGTGCCAGCACCCAACAGGCAGGGGGCTCCTCACCCCTCCACTTT.

This clonotype is termed medium-sized. This chain links TRBV6-2 or TRBV6-3 with TRBJ1-5, with TRBD1 as a possible D gene (5 bases). V shed 11 bases and J shed 0 bases, with 17 bases lying between them. This CDR3 comprises 15 residues. Germline lookup yields CDR1 MNHEY and CDR2 SVGEGT. The chain's CDR3 is CAAQRGGYSNQPQHF. The DNA of the CDR3 is TGTGCCGCCCAGAGGGGTGGTTATAGCAATCAGCCCCAGCATTTT.

The gene calls are TRBV7-9 and TRBJ2-3; TRBD1 might be the D (7 bases). Matching the DNA end better, TRBJ2-5 makes the J call doubtful. CDR1 SEHNR and CDR2 FQNEAQ come from the germline V gene (reference sequence). The CDR3 spans 15 residues. CDR3 loop: CASSLATGEGATQYF. CDR3 coding DNA: TGTGCCAGCAGCTTAGCTACGGGAGAGGGGGCGACCCAGTACTTC.

The chain couples TRBV18 to TRBJ2-7; the D is unclear. The CDR3 sequence is 14 residues long. V was trimmed by 0 bases and J by 5 bases, leaving 11 bases between them. CDR1 is KGHSH and CDR2 is LQKENI in the germline V gene. In nucleotides, the CDR3 is TGTGCCAGCTCACCACCGGGCTACAAGGACGAGCAGTACTTC. Translated: CASSPPGYKDEQYF.

This clonotype is labeled medium-sized (0.01 to 0.1%). The V and J genes are TRBV20-1 and TRBJ2-7, with 12 bases fitting TRBD1. Germline-derived CDR1 and CDR2 are DFQATT and SNEGSKA (reference sequence). The CDR3 length is 14 residues. V was clipped by 4 bases and J by 4 bases; unmatched bases: 5. The CDR3 DNA is TGCAGTGCTATACCGGGACAGGGGGCATACGAGCAGTACTTC. It specifies CSAIPGQGAYEQYF.

This chain joins TRBV6-5 and TRBJ1-3; no clear D. This CDR3 is 15 amino acids long. Germline-derived CDR1 and CDR2 are MNHEY and SVGAGI. Trimming took 0 bases from V and 0 from J, leaving 6 bases between them. CDR3 in DNA: TGTGCCAGCAGTTACTCGACGCACTCTGGAAACACCATATATTTT. This gives the protein CASSYSTHSGNTIYF.